This T cell receptor (beta chain) was documented in a study of identifying expanded T cells in peripheral blood. Broader study findings: Across healthy donors, higher total template counts meant significantly greater roughly 2-week count variance.

This clone was counted a single time. Antigen specificity is unknown. The method was immunoSEQ multiplex PCR; TCRdb's version includes in-frame clones alone and lacks a portion of them. The sample records about 130,000 clones, around 88% being singletons. The CDR3 extends over 15 amino acids. J lost 1 base, V lost 6 bases, and 6 bases had no gene match. Germline CDR1 MNHNY, CDR2 SVGAGI (reference sequence). This clonotype was sampled from a person aged 18 to 75 in good health. Sequencing was carried out using blood. The chain recombines TRBV6-6 with TRBJ2-3; 8 nucleotides agree with TRBD2. The CDR3 region has the DNA TGTGCCAGCAGAGATAGCGGGGACGGCACAGATACGCAGTATTTT. Its protein product is CASRDSGDGTDTQYF.